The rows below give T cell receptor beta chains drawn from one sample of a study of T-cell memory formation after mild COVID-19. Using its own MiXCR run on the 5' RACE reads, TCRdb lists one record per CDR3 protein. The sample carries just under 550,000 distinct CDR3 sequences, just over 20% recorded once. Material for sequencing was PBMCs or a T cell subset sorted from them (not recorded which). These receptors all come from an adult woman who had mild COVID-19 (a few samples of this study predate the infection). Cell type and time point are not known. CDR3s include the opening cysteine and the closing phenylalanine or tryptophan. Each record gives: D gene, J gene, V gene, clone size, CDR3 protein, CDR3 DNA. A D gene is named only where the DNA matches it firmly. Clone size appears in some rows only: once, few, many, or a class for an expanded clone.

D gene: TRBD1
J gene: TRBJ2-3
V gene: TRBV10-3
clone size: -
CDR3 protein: CAITRQGASSTDTQYF
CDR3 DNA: TGTGCCATCACCCGACAGGGAGCTTCTAGCACAGATACGCAGTATTTT

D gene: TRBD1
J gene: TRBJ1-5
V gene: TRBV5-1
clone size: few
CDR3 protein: CASSLTGVDQPQHF
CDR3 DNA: TGCGCCAGCAGCTTAACAGGGGTTGACCAGCCCCAGCATTTT

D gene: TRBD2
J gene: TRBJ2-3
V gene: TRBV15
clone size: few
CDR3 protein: CATRTGLAGTTGTDTQYF
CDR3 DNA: TGTGCCACCAGAACGGGACTAGCGGGAACGACGGGCACAGATACGCAGTATTTT

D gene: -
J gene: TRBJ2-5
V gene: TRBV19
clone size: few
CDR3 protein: CASSTTSWSGETQYF
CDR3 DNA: TGTGCCAGTAGTACGACTAGTTGGAGCGGGGAGACCCAGTACTTC

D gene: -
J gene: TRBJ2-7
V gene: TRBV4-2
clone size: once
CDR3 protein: CASSQENRLGAYEQYF
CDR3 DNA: TGTGCCAGCAGCCAAGAAAACAGACTGGGGGCCTACGAGCAGTACTTC

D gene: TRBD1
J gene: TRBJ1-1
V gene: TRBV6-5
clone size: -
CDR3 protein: CASSYSGTGLNTEAFF
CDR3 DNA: TGTGCCAGCAGTTACTCCGGGACAGGGCTGAACACTGAAGCTTTCTTT

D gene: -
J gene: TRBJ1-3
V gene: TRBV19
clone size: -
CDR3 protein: CASSLTYTGRSGNTIYF
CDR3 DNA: TGTGCCAGTAGTCTCACCTACACAGGACGCTCTGGAAACACCATATATTTT

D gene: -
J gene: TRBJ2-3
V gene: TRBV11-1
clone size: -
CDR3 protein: CASSWGRKDTQYF
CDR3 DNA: TGTGCCAGCAGCTGGGGAAGAAAGGATACGCAGTATTTT

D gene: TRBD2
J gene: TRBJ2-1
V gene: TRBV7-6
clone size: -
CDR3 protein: CASSRGQGLAPPYNEQFF
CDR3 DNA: TGTGCCAGCAGCCGGGGCCAGGGACTAGCACCTCCTTACAATGAGCAGTTCTTC

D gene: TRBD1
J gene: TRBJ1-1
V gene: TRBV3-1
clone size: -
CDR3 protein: CASSPWTGSWYTEAFF
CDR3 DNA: TGTGCCAGCAGCCCTTGGACAGGGAGTTGGTACACTGAAGCTTTCTTT

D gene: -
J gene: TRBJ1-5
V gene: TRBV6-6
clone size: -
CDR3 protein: CASSYSGQGLSQPQHF
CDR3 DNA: TGTGCCAGCAGTTACTCGGGGCAGGGGCTCAGTCAGCCCCAGCATTTT

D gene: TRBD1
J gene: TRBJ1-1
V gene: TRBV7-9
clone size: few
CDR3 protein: CASSLGQGGVNTEAFF
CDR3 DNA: TGTGCCAGCAGCTTAGGACAGGGTGGAGTGAACACTGAAGCTTTCTTT

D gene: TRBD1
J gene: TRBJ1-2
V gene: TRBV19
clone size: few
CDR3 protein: CASSLRTGQGYTF
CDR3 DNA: TGTGCCAGTAGTCTACGGACAGGGCAAGGCTACACCTTC

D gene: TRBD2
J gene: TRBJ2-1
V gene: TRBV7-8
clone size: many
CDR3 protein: CASSLAPSGELVDEQFF
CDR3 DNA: TGTGCCAGCAGCTTAGCGCCCAGCGGGGAACTTGTAGATGAGCAGTTCTTC

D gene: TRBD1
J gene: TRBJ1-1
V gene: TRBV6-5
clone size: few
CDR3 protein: CASSQGTVEAFF
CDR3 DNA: TGTGCCAGCAGCCAAGGGACAGTTGAAGCTTTCTTT

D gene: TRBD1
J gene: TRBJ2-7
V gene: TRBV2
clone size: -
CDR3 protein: CASSVRTGIVFYEQYF
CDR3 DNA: TGTGCCAGCAGTGTACGGACAGGTATAGTCTTCTACGAGCAGTACTTC

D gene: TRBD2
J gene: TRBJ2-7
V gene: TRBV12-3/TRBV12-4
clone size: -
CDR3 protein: CASSAGTSGHLYEQYF
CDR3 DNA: TGTGCCAGCAGTGCCGGGACTAGCGGGCACCTCTACGAGCAGTACTTC

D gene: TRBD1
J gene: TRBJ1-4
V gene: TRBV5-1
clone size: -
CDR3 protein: CASSQGQANEKLFF
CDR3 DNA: TGCGCCAGCAGCCAGGGACAGGCTAATGAAAAACTGTTTTTT

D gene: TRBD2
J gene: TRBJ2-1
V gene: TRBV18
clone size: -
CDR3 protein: CASSVLAGSPYNEQFF
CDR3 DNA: TGTGCCAGCTCAGTACTAGCGGGATCACCCTACAATGAGCAGTTCTTC

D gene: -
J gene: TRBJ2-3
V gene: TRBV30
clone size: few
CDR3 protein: CAWKATSTKGDTQYF
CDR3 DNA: TGTGCCTGGAAGGCCACTAGCACAAAAGGGGATACGCAGTATTTT

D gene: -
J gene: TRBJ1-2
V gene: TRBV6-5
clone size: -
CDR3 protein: CASSYSSRPSNYGYTF
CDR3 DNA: TGTGCCAGCAGTTACTCGAGCAGGCCCTCTAACTATGGCTACACCTTC

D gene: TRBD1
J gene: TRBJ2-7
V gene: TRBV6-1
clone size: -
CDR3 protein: CASSLRDRALNSYEQYF
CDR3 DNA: TGTGCCAGCAGTCTACGGGACAGGGCTTTAAACTCCTACGAGCAGTACTTC

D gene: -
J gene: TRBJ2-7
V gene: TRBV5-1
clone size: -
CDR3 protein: CASSAAGDHYEQYF
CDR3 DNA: TGCGCCAGCAGCGCCGCAGGGGACCACTACGAGCAGTACTTC

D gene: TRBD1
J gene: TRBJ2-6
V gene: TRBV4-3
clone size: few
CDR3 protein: CASSQDKGQGEAGANVLTF
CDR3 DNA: TGCGCCAGCAGCCAAGATAAAGGACAGGGGGAGGCCGGGGCCAACGTCCTGACTTTC

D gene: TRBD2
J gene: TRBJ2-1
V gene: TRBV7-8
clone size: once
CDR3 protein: CASSARPLAGVYEQFF
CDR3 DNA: TGTGCCAGCAGCGCCCGTCCGCTAGCGGGAGTATATGAGCAGTTCTTC

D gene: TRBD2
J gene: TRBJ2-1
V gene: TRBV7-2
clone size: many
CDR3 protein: CASSFGGGLMFGEQFF
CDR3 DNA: TGTGCCAGCAGCTTCGGCGGGGGGCTGATGTTTGGTGAGCAGTTCTTC

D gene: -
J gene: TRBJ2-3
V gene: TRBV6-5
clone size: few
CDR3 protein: CASSYSISKNTDTQYF
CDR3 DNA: TGTGCCAGCAGTTACTCGATATCAAAGAACACAGATACGCAGTATTTT